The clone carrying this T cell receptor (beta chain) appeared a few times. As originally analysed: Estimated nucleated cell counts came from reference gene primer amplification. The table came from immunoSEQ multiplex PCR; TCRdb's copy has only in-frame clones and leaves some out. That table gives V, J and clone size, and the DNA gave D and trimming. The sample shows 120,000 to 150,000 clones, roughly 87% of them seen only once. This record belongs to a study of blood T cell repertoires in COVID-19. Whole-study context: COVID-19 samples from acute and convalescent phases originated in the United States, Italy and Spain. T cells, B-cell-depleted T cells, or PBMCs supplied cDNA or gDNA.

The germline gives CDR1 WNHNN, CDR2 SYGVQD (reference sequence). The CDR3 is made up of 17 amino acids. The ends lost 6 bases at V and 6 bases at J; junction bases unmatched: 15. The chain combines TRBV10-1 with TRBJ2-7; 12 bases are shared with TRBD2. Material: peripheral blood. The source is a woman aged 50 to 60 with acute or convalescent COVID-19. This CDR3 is CASRWTSGTVGNCEQYF. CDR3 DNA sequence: TGCGCCAGCAGATGGACTAGCGGGACTGTGGGGAACTGCGAGCAGTACTTC.